This passage covers 10 T cell receptor beta chains from one sample sequenced in a study of CD8+CD57+ T cells in acquired aplastic anemia. Genomic DNA constituted the template upon which TCR beta VDJ and CDR3 profiling was performed. From the reads, TCRdb called clonotypes with MiXCR, one entry per CDR3 protein. The table has about 100,000 distinct CDR3 sequences, 40% to 65% seen once. Sequenced: sorted CD4+, CD8+, or CD8+CD57+ T cells (not recorded which) from PBMCs. These receptors were taken from a human donor in good health, serving as a control.

This clonotype was picked up many times. The chain couples TRBV6-5 to TRBJ1-1, with D tentatively TRBD1 (5 bases). Germline CDR1 reads MNHEY; CDR2 reads SVGAGI. The ends were cut back, 0 bases at V and 2 bases at J, with 10 bases in the middle. The CDR3 has 15 amino acids. DNA of the CDR3: TGTGCCAGCAGTTACTCGACAGCCTCAAACACTGAAGCTTTCTTT. This codes for CASSYSTASNTEAFF.

In its sample, this clonotype was seen once. The chain links TRBV5-8 to TRBJ1-1; D is undetermined. Germline V gene data show CDR1 as SGHTS and CDR2 as YDEGEE. The CDR3 length is 12 residues. V was pared by 1 base and J by 8 bases, with 9 bases between. The CDR3 loop is CASSLWTQEAFF. CDR3 DNA: TGTGCCAGCAGCTTGTGGACCCAAGAAGCTTTCTTT.

The chain links TRBV19 to TRBJ1-2; perhaps TRBD1 as D (6 bases). CDR3 length: 15 residues. V dropped 5 bases and J dropped 6 bases, with 19 bases sitting between them. Looked up from germline, CDR1 is LNHDA and CDR2 is SQIVND (reference sequence). The DNA for the CDR3 is TGTGCCAGTAGTTGGGGGCAGGGGCTAATCGATGGCTACACCTTC. It specifies CASSWGQGLIDGYTF.

CDR3: CASRQFTTDTQYF. CDR3 nucleotides: TGTGCCAGCCGACAGTTTACCACAGATACGCAGTATTTT. This sequence joins TRBV19 and TRBJ2-3; tentatively, D is TRBD1 (5 bases). V was trimmed by 9 bases and J by 2 bases, leaving 12 bases between them. This CDR3 spans 13 amino acids. CDR1 LNHDA and CDR2 SQIVND come from the germline V gene (reference sequence). The full variable domain, in which reference TRBV19 and TRBJ2-3 provide the parts outside the CDR3, is DGGITQSPKYLFRKEGQNVTLSCEQNLNHDAMYWYRQDPGQGLRLIYYSQIVNDFQKGDIAEGYSVSREKKESFPLTVTSAQKNPTAFYLCASRQFTTDTQYFGPGTRLTVL.

The J gene is TRBJ1-3, the V gene TRBV2; D is perhaps TRBD1 (5 bases). V lost 3 bases and J lost 4, with 7 bases in between. The CDR3 loop spans 13 amino acids. CDR1 is SNHLY and CDR2 is FYNNEI in the germline V gene. Here the CDR3 reads CASSDWDGNTIYF. CDR3 nucleotides: TGTGCCAGCAGTGATTGGGACGGAAACACCATATATTTT.

This clonotype has just a few counts. The CDR3 DNA follows: TGTGCCACCAGCAGAGATGCGAAAAATTCACCCCTCCACTTT. It is translated as CATSRDAKNSPLHF. This chain uses TRBV15 with TRBJ1-6; D unclear. The CDR3 consists of 14 residues. The V and J ends lost 0 bases and 7 bases respectively, with 7 bases between them. The germline V gene has CDR1 LNHNV and CDR2 YYDKDF (reference sequence).

This clonotype has ten or more counts. This chain links TRBV7-3 with TRBJ2-5, with TRBD1 matching 7 bases. The junction had 0 bases not matched to a gene; V was cut back by 2 bases and J by 3 bases. Germline-derived CDR1 and CDR2 are SGHTA and FQGTGA. The CDR3 covers 13 residues. The CDR3 DNA reads as TGTGCCAGCAGCTTACAGGGGGAAGAGACCCAGTACTTC. Its translation is CASSLQGEETQYF.

This clonotype occurred a few times. The chain couples TRBV9 to TRBJ1-3; D gene unclear. Trimming left V 4 bases short and J 1 base short, with 9 bases between. The CDR3 loop spans 14 amino acids. Germline V CDR1 and CDR2: SGDLS, YYNGEE. The CDR3 spells CASSPTSSGNTIYF. The CDR3 DNA sequence: TGTGCCAGCAGCCCCACCTCATCTGGAAACACCATATATTTT.

The sample holds many counts of this clonotype. The CDR3 DNA reads as TGTGCCAGCACTGATAGGGGAAACACTGAAGCTTTCTTT. Amino acids: CASTDRGNTEAFF. The rearrangement links TRBV6-5 to TRBJ1-1; tentatively, D is TRBD1 (5 bases). V shed 7 bases and J shed 2 bases, with 11 bases lying between them. The germline CDR1 and CDR2 sequences are MNHEY and SVGAGI. CDR3 length: 13 amino acids.

This clonotype has ten or more counts. The chain employs TRBV7-8 and TRBJ2-3; 11 bases are a match to TRBD2. The CDR3 consists of 15 residues. With 4 bases clipped from V and 3 bases from J, the junction kept 3 bases outside the gene matches. Germline V gene data show CDR1 as SGHVS and CDR2 as FQNEAQ. CDR3 sequence reads: CASSYSGGATDTQYF. In DNA, the CDR3 is TGTGCCAGCAGCTATAGCGGGGGGGCGACAGATACGCAGTATTTT.